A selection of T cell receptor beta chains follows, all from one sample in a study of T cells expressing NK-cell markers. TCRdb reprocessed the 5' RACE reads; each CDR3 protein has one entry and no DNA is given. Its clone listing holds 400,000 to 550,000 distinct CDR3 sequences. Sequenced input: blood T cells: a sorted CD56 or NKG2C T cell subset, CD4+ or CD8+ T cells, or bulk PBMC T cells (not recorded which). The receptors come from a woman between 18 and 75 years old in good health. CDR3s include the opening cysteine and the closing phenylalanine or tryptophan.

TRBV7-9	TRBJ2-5	CASRSRDRVDF
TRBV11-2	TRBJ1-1	CASSLVEDLNTEAFF
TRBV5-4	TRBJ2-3	CATHRDRADTQYF
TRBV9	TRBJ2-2	CASSVGRLAGLGGELFF
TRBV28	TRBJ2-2	CASSLYRGQSTGELFF
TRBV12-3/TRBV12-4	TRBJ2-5	CASSPGVSGVVYQETQYF
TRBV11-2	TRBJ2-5	CASSLGQGLKETQYF
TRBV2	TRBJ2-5	CASRGPDGETQYF
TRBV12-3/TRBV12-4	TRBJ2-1	CASSSISGAGATYNEQFF
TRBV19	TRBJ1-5	CASSMRSAGGNQPQHF
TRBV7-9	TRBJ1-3	CASSLARSGTDGTIYF
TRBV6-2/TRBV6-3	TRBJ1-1	CASIPGPGIWTEAFF
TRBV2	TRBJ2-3	CASPEATGRDTQYF
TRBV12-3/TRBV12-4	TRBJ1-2	CASSLALGMGGYTF
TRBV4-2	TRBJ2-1	CASSQVITELNEQFF
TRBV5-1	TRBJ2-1	CASSPISQGRGSYNEQFF
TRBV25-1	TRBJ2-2	CASLRGEHGELFF
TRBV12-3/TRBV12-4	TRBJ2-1	CASRFSRTGDNEQFF
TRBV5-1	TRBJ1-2	CASSFFLGQANYGYTF
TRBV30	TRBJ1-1	CAWKTEIEAFF
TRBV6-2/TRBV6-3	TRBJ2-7	CASSFGRNYEQYF
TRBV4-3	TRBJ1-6	CASSQEWVEVADNSPLHF
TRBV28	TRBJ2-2	CASSYGSGSTGELFF
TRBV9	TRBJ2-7	CASSVGGTDYEQYF
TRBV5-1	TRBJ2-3	CASRGDVTDTQYF
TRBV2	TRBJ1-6	CASSATTGELSPLHF
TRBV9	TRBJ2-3	CASSVDPTTTFTDTQYF
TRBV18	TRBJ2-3	CASSPTPSGHPTDTQYF
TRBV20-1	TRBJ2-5	CSARGQGWQETQYF
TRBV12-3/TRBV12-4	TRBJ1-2	CASSSRQDFYGYTF
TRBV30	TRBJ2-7	CAWSVTGLGEQYF
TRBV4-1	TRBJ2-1	CASSPMGLADYNEQFF
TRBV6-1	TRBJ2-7	CASWADTLYEQYF
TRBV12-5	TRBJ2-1	CASGFSYNEQFF
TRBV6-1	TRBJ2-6	CASTRTGDSSGANVLTF
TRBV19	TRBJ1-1	CASSIVGAGSTEAFF
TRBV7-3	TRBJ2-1	CASSLGLAGYYNEQFF